This is a list of T cell receptor beta chains from one sample in a study of T-cell memory formation after mild COVID-19. TCRdb independently ran MiXCR on the 5' RACE reads; one entry per CDR3 protein. This table holds 350,000 to 450,000 distinct CDR3 sequences, approximately 15% found once. Sequencing was carried out using PBMCs or a T cell subset sorted from them (not recorded which). These receptors all stem from a man between 18 and 29 years old who had mild COVID-19 (a few samples of this study predate the infection). Cell type and time point are not known. CDR3s include the opening cysteine and the closing phenylalanine or tryptophan. Fields, in order: V gene, J gene, clone size, D gene, CDR3 DNA, CDR3 protein. The D gene is left open where the match is weak. Only part of the rows carry a size: once, few, many, or a class if the clone is expanded.

V: TRBV5-6
J: TRBJ2-1
size: NA
D: NA
DNA: TGTGCCAGCAGCTTAACAGGGATCAGCTCCTACAATGAGCAGTTCTTC
CDR3: CASSLTGISSYNEQFF

V: TRBV6-6
J: TRBJ2-3
size: NA
D: NA
DNA: TGTGCCAGCAGTCCGTACCCGGTCACAGATACGCAGTATTTT
CDR3: CASSPYPVTDTQYF

V: TRBV2
J: TRBJ2-4
size: few
D: NA
DNA: TGTGCCAGCAGTGAAATCGCAGGGGAGAGATCTCTCATTCAGTACTTC
CDR3: CASSEIAGERSLIQYF

V: TRBV30
J: TRBJ2-7
size: NA
D: NA
DNA: TGTGCCTGGAGTGACTACGACACCTCCTACGAGCAGTACTTC
CDR3: CAWSDYDTSYEQYF

V: TRBV27
J: TRBJ1-2
size: NA
D: TRBD1
DNA: TGTGCCAGCAGTTTATGGGGCAGGGGGTATGGCTACACCTTC
CDR3: CASSLWGRGYGYTF

V: TRBV4-1
J: TRBJ1-2
size: NA
D: NA
DNA: TGCGCCAGCAGCCAAGAGGTACCCGGGCGTCCTAACTATGGCTACACCTTC
CDR3: CASSQEVPGRPNYGYTF

V: TRBV9
J: TRBJ1-4
size: few
D: TRBD1
DNA: TGTGCCAGCAGCGCAGACAGGGAGAGAGAAAAACTGTTTTTT
CDR3: CASSADREREKLFF

V: TRBV7-8
J: TRBJ1-1
size: few
D: NA
DNA: TGTGCCAGCAGCCTTTACCAAGGGATGGGTACTGAAGCTTTCTTT
CDR3: CASSLYQGMGTEAFF

V: TRBV10-3
J: TRBJ1-2
size: NA
D: TRBD1
DNA: TGTGCCATCACCAAATACCGGGACAGGGCTACCTCCGACTATGGCTACACCTTC
CDR3: CAITKYRDRATSDYGYTF

V: TRBV7-9
J: TRBJ1-5
size: few
D: TRBD1
DNA: TGTGCCAGCAGTACAGGGGATGCGGGCAATCAGCCCCAGCATTTT
CDR3: CASSTGDAGNQPQHF

V: TRBV6-2/TRBV6-3
J: TRBJ2-3
size: NA
D: NA
DNA: TGTGCCAACCCGGAGGGGGCAAGCACAGATACGCAGTATTTT
CDR3: CANPEGASTDTQYF

V: TRBV20-1
J: TRBJ2-1
size: NA
D: NA
DNA: TGCAGTGCCCTTACGCGGGGTTACTACAATGAGCAGTTCTTC
CDR3: CSALTRGYYNEQFF

V: TRBV6-5
J: TRBJ2-3
size: few
D: NA
DNA: TGTGCCAGCAGTTACAGGTCGGGGTATACAGATACGCAGTATTTT
CDR3: CASSYRSGYTDTQYF

V: TRBV7-9
J: TRBJ1-1
size: few
D: NA
DNA: TGTGCCAGCCGTCCCCCAGGGATCACTGAAGCTTTCTTT
CDR3: CASRPPGITEAFF

V: TRBV5-5
J: TRBJ1-2
size: few
D: TRBD1
DNA: TGTGCCAGCAGCCTTACCCGTCCGGGACAGGGAGGGGGCTACACCTTC
CDR3: CASSLTRPGQGGGYTF

V: TRBV4-1
J: TRBJ1-5
size: few
D: TRBD1
DNA: TGCGCCAGCAGCCAAGGGCCGCTCGGGACAGGGACAAAACACCATTTT
CDR3: CASSQGPLGTGTKHHF

V: TRBV20-1
J: TRBJ1-1
size: few
D: NA
DNA: TGCAGTGCTATTTTTCTAGGGGAGGGTAACACTGAAGCTTTCTTT
CDR3: CSAIFLGEGNTEAFF

V: TRBV7-2
J: TRBJ2-3
size: few
D: TRBD1
DNA: TGTGCCAGCAGACGGGACAGGCAAAGTTCGGATACGCAGTATTTT
CDR3: CASRRDRQSSDTQYF

V: TRBV12-3/TRBV12-4
J: TRBJ2-2
size: NA
D: TRBD1
DNA: TGTGCCAGCAGTTCCGACAGGGGGAGGACCGGGGAGCTGTTTTTT
CDR3: CASSSDRGRTGELFF

V: TRBV7-2
J: TRBJ2-1
size: NA
D: NA
DNA: TGTGCCAGCAACCATGGCTCCTACAATGAGCAGTTCTTC
CDR3: CASNHGSYNEQFF

V: TRBV7-2
J: TRBJ2-3
size: NA
D: TRBD2
DNA: TGTGCCAGCAGCACTGGACTAGCGGGGAAAGGAGATACGCAGTATTTT
CDR3: CASSTGLAGKGDTQYF

V: TRBV18
J: TRBJ1-3
size: NA
D: NA
DNA: TGTGCCAGCTCACCACCAAGGATGAGCTCTGGAAACACCATATATTTT
CDR3: CASSPPRMSSGNTIYF

V: TRBV19
J: TRBJ2-2
size: NA
D: NA
DNA: TGTGCCACCCAGGGGTGGACTCAAAACACCGGGGAGCTGTTTTTT
CDR3: CATQGWTQNTGELFF

V: TRBV7-2
J: TRBJ2-3
size: NA
D: NA
DNA: TGTGCCAGCAGCTTAAGCGACCTACAGTATTTT
CDR3: CASSLSDLQYF

V: TRBV6-5
J: TRBJ2-5
size: few
D: TRBD2
DNA: TGTGCCAGCAGCACCCAGCACGGAGCGGGGGGGCCAGAGACCCAGTACTTC
CDR3: CASSTQHGAGGPETQYF

V: TRBV5-5
J: TRBJ2-7
size: few
D: TRBD1
DNA: TGTGCCAGCAGCCATGCCCGGGACAGGCGCTCCTACGAGCAGTACTTC
CDR3: CASSHARDRRSYEQYF

V: TRBV5-1
J: TRBJ2-7
size: NA
D: NA
DNA: TGCGCCAGCAGCTTGTTTGCAGACGCACGGGAGCAGTACTTC
CDR3: CASSLFADAREQYF

V: TRBV5-1
J: TRBJ2-3
size: many
D: TRBD1
DNA: TGCGCCAGCAGCTTGGGGACAGGGGGGGGCACAGATACGCAGTATTTT
CDR3: CASSLGTGGGTDTQYF

V: TRBV10-3
J: TRBJ2-3
size: NA
D: NA
DNA: TGTGCCATCAGTGTGGGCGGGGCCCTCACAGATACGCAGTATTTT
CDR3: CAISVGGALTDTQYF

V: TRBV6-2/TRBV6-3
J: TRBJ2-1
size: few
D: NA
DNA: TGTGCCAGCAGTTACTCGGAGGTTATGAGCAATGAGCAGTTCTTC
CDR3: CASSYSEVMSNEQFF

V: TRBV20-1
J: TRBJ1-6
size: many
D: NA
DNA: TGCAGTGCTAGAGATCCAAGGGCAGGGAGTTCACCCCTCCACTTT
CDR3: CSARDPRAGSSPLHF

V: TRBV18
J: TRBJ2-5
size: NA
D: TRBD1
DNA: TGTGCCAGCTCACGAGGGACAGAGGGGCGAGAGACCCAGTACTTC
CDR3: CASSRGTEGRETQYF

V: TRBV20-1
J: TRBJ1-5
size: few
D: NA
DNA: TGCAGTGCCAGGGATGCCAGCCCAACCTATCAGCCCCAGCATTTT
CDR3: CSARDASPTYQPQHF

V: TRBV5-1
J: TRBJ1-2
size: NA
D: NA
DNA: TGCGCCAGCAGCTTGGAAAATGAAGACTATGGCTACACCTTC
CDR3: CASSLENEDYGYTF

V: TRBV3-1
J: TRBJ2-3
size: once
D: NA
DNA: TGTGCCAGCAGCCAAGGTCGGCTAACTAGCACAGATACGCAGTATTTT
CDR3: CASSQGRLTSTDTQYF

V: TRBV25-1
J: TRBJ2-1
size: NA
D: NA
DNA: TGTGCCAGCGTAGGAGGGGCGAATGAGCAGTTCTTC
CDR3: CASVGGANEQFF

V: TRBV12-3/TRBV12-4
J: TRBJ1-1
size: many
D: NA
DNA: TGTGCCAGCAGTTTGAACAGTCTGAACACTGAAGCTTTCTTT
CDR3: CASSLNSLNTEAFF

V: TRBV15
J: TRBJ1-5
size: few
D: NA
DNA: TGTGCCACCAAGGGGGGTAGCCAGCCCCAGCATTTT
CDR3: CATKGGSQPQHF

V: TRBV28
J: TRBJ1-6
size: NA
D: NA
DNA: TGTGCCAGCAGTTTCAACCCTAATTCACCCCTCCACTTT
CDR3: CASSFNPNSPLHF

V: TRBV6-5
J: TRBJ1-1
size: few
D: TRBD1
DNA: TGTGCCAGCAGTAAGACAGGGGAGGTCACTGAAGCTTTCTTT
CDR3: CASSKTGEVTEAFF

V: TRBV5-1
J: TRBJ2-3
size: NA
D: NA
DNA: TGCGCCAGCAGCTTGGCCGTGATGACGACCGCAGATACGCAGTATTTT
CDR3: CASSLAVMTTADTQYF

V: TRBV9
J: TRBJ1-2
size: NA
D: NA
DNA: TGTGCCAGCGCCGGGACTAACTATGGCTACACCTTC
CDR3: CASAGTNYGYTF

V: TRBV12-3/TRBV12-4
J: TRBJ2-7
size: many
D: NA
DNA: TGCGCCAGCAGCGGCGACAGCTACGAGCAGTACTTC
CDR3: CASSGDSYEQYF

V: TRBV28
J: TRBJ2-3
size: many
D: TRBD2
DNA: TGTGCCAGCAGAGGGACTAGCGGGGGGTTAGATACGCAGTATTTT
CDR3: CASRGTSGGLDTQYF

V: TRBV20-1
J: TRBJ2-7
size: NA
D: NA
DNA: TGCAGTGCTGTACCCGCGGGACTCCTTGGGTACGAGCAGTACTTC
CDR3: CSAVPAGLLGYEQYF

V: TRBV7-9
J: TRBJ2-3
size: few
D: NA
DNA: TGTGCCAGCGCTAGGGAAACAGATACGCAGTATTTT
CDR3: CASARETDTQYF

V: TRBV14
J: TRBJ1-6
size: few
D: NA
DNA: TGTGCCTCCCCGGAGAGGTGTTACTCTTATAATTCACCCCTCCACTTT
CDR3: CASPERCYSYNSPLHF

V: TRBV7-9
J: TRBJ1-1
size: few
D: NA
DNA: TGTGCCAGCATGAGGGAAACGAACACTGAAGCTTTCTTT
CDR3: CASMRETNTEAFF

V: TRBV21-1
J: TRBJ1-1
size: few
D: NA
DNA: TGTGCCAGCAGCAAAGCATCGCCCCCTGAAGCTTTCTTT
CDR3: CASSKASPPEAFF

V: TRBV5-5
J: TRBJ1-6
size: NA
D: NA
DNA: TGTGCCAGCAGCCTGGGGGGGAGTCTTTCACCCCTCCACTTT
CDR3: CASSLGGSLSPLHF

V: TRBV4-3
J: TRBJ2-3
size: few
D: NA
DNA: TGCGCCAGCAGCCAAGATCTGAGATACACAGATACGCAGTATTTT
CDR3: CASSQDLRYTDTQYF

V: TRBV5-4
J: TRBJ1-1
size: NA
D: NA
DNA: TGTGCCAGCAGGCCCAGGGACGGTAGTGAAGCTTTCTTT
CDR3: CASRPRDGSEAFF

V: TRBV7-9
J: TRBJ2-3
size: NA
D: NA
DNA: TGTGCCAGCAGCTTAGGCCCTCCCGCCACGAATCTCATAGGGACGCAGTATTTT
CDR3: CASSLGPPATNLIGTQYF

V: TRBV9
J: TRBJ1-1
size: NA
D: NA
DNA: TGTGCCAGCAGCGTAGTGGGGGCTGCGAACACTGAAGCTTTCTTT
CDR3: CASSVVGAANTEAFF

V: TRBV9
J: TRBJ2-5
size: few
D: NA
DNA: TGTGCCAGCAGCGTAGGCCCTGGCGGTGGGGGCGAGACCCAGTACTTC
CDR3: CASSVGPGGGGETQYF

V: TRBV20-1
J: TRBJ2-5
size: NA
D: TRBD2
DNA: TGCAGTGCTCCCAGCGGGGGTGAGACCCAGTACTTC
CDR3: CSAPSGGETQYF

V: TRBV2
J: TRBJ2-5
size: NA
D: TRBD2
DNA: TGTGCCAGCAGTGTATGGACTAGCGGGGGGGGAGAGACCCAGTACTTC
CDR3: CASSVWTSGGGETQYF

V: TRBV4-1
J: TRBJ1-2
size: many
D: NA
DNA: TGCGCCAGCAGCCAAGACTCTATCGAGGACAGCAGATATGGCTACACCTTC
CDR3: CASSQDSIEDSRYGYTF

V: TRBV5-1
J: TRBJ2-2
size: many
D: TRBD1
DNA: TGCGCCAGCAGCCCCCAGGGGGCCACCGGGGAGCTGTTTTTT
CDR3: CASSPQGATGELFF